What follows are 16 T cell receptor beta chains derived from one specimen sequenced in a study of CD8+ T cells in alopecia areata. Documented treatment: oral pan-JAK inhibitor, 5-10 mg twice daily. RNA was isolated and reverse transcribed to cDNA, the sequencing template. Using immunoSEQ multiplex PCR, the repertoire was profiled, and TCRdb retains in-frame clones only, with some absent. The sample consists of over 150,000 clones, 60% to 70% of them appearing once. Sequencing used CD4+ T cells sorted from blood, obtained at week 4, from a patient treated with tofacitinib. These receptors all stem from a human donor with alopecia areata.

The chain has TRBV10-3 and TRBJ2-7; TRBD1 might be the D (6 bases). Trimming took off 4 bases at V and 0 bases at J, with 13 bases between the two ends. This CDR3 is built from 15 residues. Per the germline V gene, CDR1 is ENHRY and CDR2 is SYGVKD. This chain's CDR3 is CAISGTEPSSYEQYF. In DNA, the CDR3 is TGTGCCATCAGTGGGACAGAACCTAGCTCCTACGAGCAGTACTTC.

This rearrangement joins TRBV6-4 to TRBJ2-1; 9 nucleotides match TRBD1. The trim removed 4 bases at V and 9 bases at J, leaving 10 bases unmatched. Per the germline V gene, CDR1 is MRHNA and CDR2 is SNTAGT. The CDR3 runs to 15 residues. This CDR3 is CASSASGTGLLEQFF. As DNA, the CDR3 is TGTGCCAGCAGTGCCTCCGGGACAGGGCTCCTTGAGCAGTTCTTC.

The rearrangement links TRBV30 to TRBJ2-2, with 9 bases that match TRBD1. The V and J ends lost 7 bases and 2 bases, in that order; junction bases with no gene match: 5. From germline, CDR1 is GTSNPN and CDR2 SVGIG (reference sequence). CDR3 length: 14 amino acids. This chain's CDR3 is CASPGQGNTGELFF. The CDR3 DNA is TGTGCCTCCCCGGGACAGGGTAACACCGGGGAGCTGTTTTTT.

This clone was found a few times. The rearrangement uses TRBV20-1 and TRBJ2-4; D ambiguous. The CDR3 is made up of 11 amino acids. Germline V CDR1 and CDR2: DFQATT, SNEGSKA (reference sequence). V lost 4 bases, J lost 10 bases, and 11 bases lay in between. The CDR3: CSANGPKIQYF. Here the CDR3 DNA reads TGCAGTGCTAACGGACCCAAGATTCAGTACTTC.

This clone has just one count. The chain has TRBV7-9 and TRBJ1-1; possibly TRBD1 for D (6 bases). Trimming stripped 6 bases from V and 6 bases from J, with 8 bases between. This CDR3 has 11 amino acids. Germline V gene data show CDR1 as SEHNR and CDR2 as FQNEAQ (reference sequence). The CDR3 region has the DNA TGTGCCAGCAGGAGGGGGTCTGAAGCTTTCTTT. Translating gives CASRRGSEAFF.

V usage is TRBV18 and J usage is TRBJ1-1, with 10 bases fitting TRBD1. This CDR3 region has 15 residues. The V and J ends lost 3 bases and 11 bases, in that order; junction bases with no gene match: 12. In germline, CDR1 is KGHSH, CDR2 LQKENI. For the CDR3, the DNA is TGTGCCAGCTCACCCCTCGGACAGGGGGGTGTAGTTGCTTTCTTT. It is translated as CASSPLGQGGVVAFF.

DNA for the CDR3: TGTGCCAGCAGCTTGGCGGCAGGGGTTGGCAATCAGCCCCAGCATTTT. It is translated as CASSLAAGVGNQPQHF. The chain employs TRBV5-6 and TRBJ1-5; D possibly corresponds to TRBD1 (6 bases). This CDR3 has 16 residues. V was cut by 0 bases and J by 2 bases, with 12 bases left in between. The germline V gene has CDR1 SGHDT and CDR2 YYEEEE.

V is TRBV7-2 and J is TRBJ2-7; D is perhaps TRBD1 (5 bases). CDR1 is SGHTA and CDR2 is FQGNSA in the germline V gene. V lost 3 bases and J 3 bases, leaving 15 bases between the germline ends. CDR3 length: 15 amino acids. In nucleotides, the CDR3 is TGTGCCAGCAGCTTCCAGGGTAGGGGCGTCTACGAGCAGTACTTC. Translated: CASSFQGRGVYEQYF.

The CDR3 reads CASSPWSNGELFF. CDR3 sequence (DNA): TGTGCCAGCAGCCCCTGGAGTAACGGGGAGCTGTTTTTT. V usage is TRBV6-5 and J usage is TRBJ2-2; D not certain. CDR1 and CDR2 (germline): MNHEY, SVGAGI. Trimming pared 6 bases from V and 7 bases from J, leaving 12 bases between. This CDR3 spans 13 amino acids.

The chain couples TRBV9 to TRBJ2-7, with D maybe TRBD1 (5 bases). This CDR3 is built from 13 residues. The V end lost 0 bases, the J end lost 4 bases, and 8 bases lay between the germline ends. In germline, CDR1 is SGDLS, CDR2 YYNGEE. CDR3: CASSVDQGYEQYF. CDR3 nucleotide sequence: TGTGCCAGCAGCGTAGATCAGGGATACGAGCAGTACTTC.

This sequence joins TRBV15 and TRBJ1-6; no clear D gene. The germline V gene has CDR1 LNHNV and CDR2 YYDKDF (reference sequence). V was cut by 8 bases and J by 9 bases, with 11 bases left in between. This CDR3 is 12 amino acids long. The CDR3 DNA reads TGTGCCACCTCCAACCGAGCTTCACCCCTCCACTTT. Amino acid sequence: CATSNRASPLHF.

The V and J genes are TRBV27 and TRBJ2-1, with TRBD1 matching over 8 bases. V was pared by 6 bases and J by 5 bases, with 3 bases of the junction left unmatched. The CDR3 runs 13 residues. CDR1 and CDR2 (germline): MNHEY, SMNVEV (reference sequence). Written as DNA, the CDR3 is TGTGCCAGCAGAAGGACAGGGAACAATGAGCAGTTCTTC. Its protein is CASRRTGNNEQFF.

This chain connects TRBV5-1 to TRBJ1-6, with a possible D match to TRBD1 (5 bases). CDR1 is SGHRS and CDR2 is YFSETQ in the germline V gene. V lost 7 bases, J lost 9 bases, and 26 bases lay in between. The CDR3 has 17 residues. The CDR3 sequence is CASQPGPSYVGGSPLHF. The CDR3 nucleotides are TGCGCCAGCCAGCCGGGCCCCTCGTACGTCGGGGGTTCACCCCTCCACTTT.

The chain couples TRBV5-1 to TRBJ2-5; TRBD1 aligns across 8 bases. The CDR3 has 14 amino acids. Trimming at V came to 4 bases and at J to 5 bases, leaving 7 bases not matched to a gene. The germline CDR1 and CDR2 sequences are SGHRS and YFSETQ. The CDR3, as DNA: TGCGCCAGCAGCATGACAGGGGCCGGGGAGACCCAGTACTTC. Protein product: CASSMTGAGETQYF.

This clone was seen once. J is TRBJ2-7 and V is TRBV30; 8 positions match TRBD1. CDR1 is GTSNPN, CDR2 SVGIG, per germline (reference sequence). Unmatched junction bases numbered 13, after V lost 4 bases and J lost 5 bases. This CDR3 contains 15 residues. CDR3 amino acids: CAWTSLRAGGHEQYF. The CDR3 DNA is TGTGCCTGGACCTCCCTCCGGGCAGGGGGCCACGAGCAGTACTTC.

This clone was counted only a few times. This chain links TRBV9 with TRBJ2-5; 9 bases are a match to TRBD2. CDR3 length: 14 amino acids. Losses at the gene ends were 3 bases for V and 3 bases for J; bases not matched to a gene: 3. CDR1 and CDR2 from the germline V gene are SGDLS and YYNGEE. The CDR3 DNA is TGTGCCAGCAGCGGGCCTAGCGGGGAAGAGACCCAGTACTTC. This codes for CASSGPSGEETQYF.